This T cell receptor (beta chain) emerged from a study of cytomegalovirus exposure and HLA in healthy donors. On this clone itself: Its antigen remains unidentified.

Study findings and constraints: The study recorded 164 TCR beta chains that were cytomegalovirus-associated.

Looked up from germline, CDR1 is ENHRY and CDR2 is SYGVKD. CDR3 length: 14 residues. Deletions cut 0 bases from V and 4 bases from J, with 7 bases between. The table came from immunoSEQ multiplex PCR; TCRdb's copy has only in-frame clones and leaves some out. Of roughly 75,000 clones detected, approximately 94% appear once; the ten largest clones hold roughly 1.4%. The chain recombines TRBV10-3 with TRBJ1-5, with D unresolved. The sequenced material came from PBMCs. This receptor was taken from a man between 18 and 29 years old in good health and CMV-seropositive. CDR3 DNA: TGTGCCATCAGTGAGTCGAGGGCGAATCAGCCCCAGCATTTT. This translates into CAISESRANQPQHF.